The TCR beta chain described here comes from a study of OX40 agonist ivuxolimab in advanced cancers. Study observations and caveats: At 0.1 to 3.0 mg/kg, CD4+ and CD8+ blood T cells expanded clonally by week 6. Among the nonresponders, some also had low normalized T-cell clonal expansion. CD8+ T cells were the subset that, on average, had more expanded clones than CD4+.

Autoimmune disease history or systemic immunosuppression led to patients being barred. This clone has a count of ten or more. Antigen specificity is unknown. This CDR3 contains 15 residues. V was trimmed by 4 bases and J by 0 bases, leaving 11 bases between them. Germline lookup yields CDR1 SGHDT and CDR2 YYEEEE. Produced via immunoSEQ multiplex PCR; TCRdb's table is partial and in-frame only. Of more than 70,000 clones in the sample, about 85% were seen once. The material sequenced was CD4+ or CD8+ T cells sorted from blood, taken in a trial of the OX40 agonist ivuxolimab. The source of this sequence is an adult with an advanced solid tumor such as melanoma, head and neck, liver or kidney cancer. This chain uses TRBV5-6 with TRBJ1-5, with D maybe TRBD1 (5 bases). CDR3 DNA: TGTGCCAGCAGCGCGGGACCAAATAGCAATCAGCCCCAGCATTTT. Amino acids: CASSAGPNSNQPQHF.